This TCR beta chain was observed in a study of blood T cell repertoires in COVID-19. Across the whole study: Spain, Italy and the United States supplied samples that represented acute and convalescent COVID-19. Sources were T cells, B-cell-depleted T cells, or PBMCs; the material itself was cDNA or gDNA.

The CDR3 is made up of 13 amino acids. V was trimmed by 4 bases and J by 3 bases, leaving 7 bases between them. The germline V gene has CDR1 SEHNR and CDR2 FQNEAQ (reference sequence). Per the study methods: Cell counts per sample came from amplifying reference gene primers. Sequencing used immunoSEQ multiplex PCR; TCRdb keeps in-frame clones, though not all of them. V and J calls and clone size are copied from that table; D and trimming were computed from the DNA. Of 90,000 to 100,000 clones detected, roughly four fifths appear once; the ten largest clones hold around 4%. The sequence was obtained from a man between 60 and 70 years old with acute or convalescent COVID-19. The V call is TRBV7-9, the J call TRBJ1-5; D remains ambiguous. Sequenced sample: peripheral blood. CDR3 DNA: TGTGCCAGCAGCTCAGGCGACAATCAGCCCCAGCATTTT. Protein sequence: CASSSGDNQPQHF.